This T cell receptor beta chain was sequenced during a study of T cells after yellow fever vaccination. TCRdb passed the 5' RACE reads through MiXCR, listing each CDR3 protein once. The sample lists over 110,000 distinct CDR3 sequences; 7.7% were seen once. This clonotype was detected a few times. CDR1 MDHEN and CDR2 SYDVKM come from the germline V gene. Trimming took 7 bases from V and 2 from J, leaving 15 bases between them. The CDR3 covers 14 residues. V is TRBV28 and J is TRBJ2-7; D gene unclear. This clonotype originated in a man younger than 40 who received the YFV17D yellow fever vaccine. Sequencing used CD4+ T cells sorted from PBMCs, obtained 5 days after the yellow fever booster vaccination. CDR3 in DNA: TGTGCCAGCATCCCTTCCGAACCCGCCTACGAGCAGTACTTC. Its protein product is CASIPSEPAYEQYF.